This is a list of T cell receptor beta chains from one sample in a study of blood T cell repertoires in COVID-19. TCRdb's copy holds only in-frame clones and misses some; the assay was immunoSEQ multiplex PCR. Of just under 80,000 clones in the sample, about four fifths were seen once. The sequencing input was peripheral blood. All receptors come from a woman in her 70s with acute or convalescent COVID-19. Each CDR3 is given with its conserved first and last residue. A D gene is named only where the DNA matches it firmly. Clone sizes are given selectively: once, few, many, or a class where the clone is expanded.

D: TRBD1
J: TRBJ1-3
size: .
V: TRBV29-1
DNA: TGCAGCGGCGGACAGGGACCTGGAAACACCATATATTTT
CDR3: CSGGQGPGNTIYF

D: TRBD1
J: TRBJ1-5
size: .
V: TRBV28
DNA: TGTGCCAGCAGCGATCCAGGACAGGGTAAGAGGCCCCAGCATTTT
CDR3: CASSDPGQGKRPQHF

D: TRBD1
J: TRBJ2-3
size: .
V: TRBV18
DNA: TGTGCCAGCTCCTGGACAGGGGTGAGGGATACGCAGTATTTT
CDR3: CASSWTGVRDTQYF

D: TRBD1
J: TRBJ2-1
size: .
V: TRBV7-9
DNA: TGTGCCAGCAGCTTGGGGACAGGGAGCAATGAGCAGTTCTTC
CDR3: CASSLGTGSNEQFF

D: TRBD1
J: TRBJ1-1
size: .
V: TRBV20-1
DNA: TGCAGTGCGCGTAACAGGGGTGAAGCTTTCTTT
CDR3: CSARNRGEAFF

D: .
J: TRBJ1-6
size: once
V: TRBV5-6
DNA: TGTGCCAGCAGCTTGGCCGCCTGGCCGGAGACCAAAGACAATTCACCCCTCCACTTT
CDR3: CASSLAAWPETKDNSPLHF

D: TRBD1
J: TRBJ2-7
size: .
V: TRBV9
DNA: TGTGCCAGCAGCTCAAGAGGGGACAGTAGCTCCTACGAGCAGTACTTC
CDR3: CASSSRGDSSSYEQYF

D: TRBD2
J: TRBJ2-2
size: once
V: TRBV5-1
DNA: TGCGCCAGCAGCTTCCGGCAGGGAGGGGACACCGGGGAGCTGTTTTTT
CDR3: CASSFRQGGDTGELFF

D: TRBD1
J: TRBJ1-3
size: .
V: TRBV5-1
DNA: TGCGCCAGCAGCAGGGGGCCCGAAAACACCATATATTTT
CDR3: CASSRGPENTIYF

D: .
J: TRBJ1-5
size: .
V: TRBV19
DNA: TGTGCCAGTAGTATGCTGTGGACAGATCAGCCCCAGCATTTT
CDR3: CASSMLWTDQPQHF

D: .
J: TRBJ2-1
size: few
V: TRBV5-1
DNA: TGCGCCAGCAGTACGGCTGGGCTAGCCGGCTCCTACAATGAGCAGTTCTTC
CDR3: CASSTAGLAGSYNEQFF

D: .
J: TRBJ2-3
size: .
V: TRBV12-3/TRBV12-4
DNA: TGTGCCAGCACCCCCTCGGTAAATACGCAGTATTTT
CDR3: CASTPSVNTQYF

D: .
J: TRBJ1-6
size: .
V: TRBV5-1
DNA: TGCGCCAGCAGCTTTAACAGGGTCGGGGCCGGTAATTCACCCCTCCACTTT
CDR3: CASSFNRVGAGNSPLHF

D: TRBD1
J: TRBJ1-2
size: .
V: TRBV10-3
DNA: TGTGCCATCAGCCCTCTGGAGGGGGACAGCTATGGCTACACCTTC
CDR3: CAISPLEGDSYGYTF

D: .
J: TRBJ2-7
size: once
V: TRBV12-3/TRBV12-4
DNA: TGTGCCAGCAGTTTTCCGGGGGCCTACGAGCAGTACTTC
CDR3: CASSFPGAYEQYF

D: .
J: TRBJ2-5
size: .
V: TRBV5-1
DNA: TGCGCCAGCAGCCTGGGAGGGGGCAGGGAGACCCAGTACTTC
CDR3: CASSLGGGRETQYF